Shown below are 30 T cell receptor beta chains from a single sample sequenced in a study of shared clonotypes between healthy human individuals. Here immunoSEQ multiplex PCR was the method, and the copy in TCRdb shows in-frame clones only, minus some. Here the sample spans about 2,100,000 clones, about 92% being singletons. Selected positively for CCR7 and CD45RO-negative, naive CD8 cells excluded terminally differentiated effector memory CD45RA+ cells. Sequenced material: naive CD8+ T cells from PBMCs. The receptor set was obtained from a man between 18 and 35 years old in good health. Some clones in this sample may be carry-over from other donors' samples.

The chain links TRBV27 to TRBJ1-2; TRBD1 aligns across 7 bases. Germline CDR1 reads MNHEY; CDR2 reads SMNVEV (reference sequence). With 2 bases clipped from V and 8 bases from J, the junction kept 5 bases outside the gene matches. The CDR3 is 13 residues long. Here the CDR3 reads CASSLPDRVGYTF. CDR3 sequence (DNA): TGTGCCAGCAGTTTACCCGACAGGGTGGGCTACACCTTC.

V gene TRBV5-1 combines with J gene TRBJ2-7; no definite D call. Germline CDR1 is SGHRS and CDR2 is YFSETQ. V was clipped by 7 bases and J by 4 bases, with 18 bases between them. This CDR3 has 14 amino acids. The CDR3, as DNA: TGCGCCAGCGGAGTGTACGGGCCCCAATACGAGCAGTACTTC. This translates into CASGVYGPQYEQYF.

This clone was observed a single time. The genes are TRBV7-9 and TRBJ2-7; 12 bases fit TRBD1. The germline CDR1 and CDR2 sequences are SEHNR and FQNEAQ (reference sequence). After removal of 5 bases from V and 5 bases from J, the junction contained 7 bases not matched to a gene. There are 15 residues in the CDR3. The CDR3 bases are TGTGCCAGCAGCGGAGGGGACAGGGGGCGCGACGAGCAGTACTTC. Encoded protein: CASSGGDRGRDEQYF.

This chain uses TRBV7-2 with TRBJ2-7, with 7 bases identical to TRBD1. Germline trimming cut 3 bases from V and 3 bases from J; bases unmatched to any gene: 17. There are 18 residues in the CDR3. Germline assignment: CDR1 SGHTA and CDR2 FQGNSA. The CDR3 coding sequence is TGTGCCAGCAGCTTGGGGCCTGAATGGACAGGTGATAGCTACGAGCAGTACTTC. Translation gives CASSLGPEWTGDSYEQYF.

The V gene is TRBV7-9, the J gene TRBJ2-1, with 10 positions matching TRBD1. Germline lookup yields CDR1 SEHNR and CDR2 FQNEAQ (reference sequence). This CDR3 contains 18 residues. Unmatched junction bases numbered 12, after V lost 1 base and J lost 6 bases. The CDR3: CASSLEAGDRDRGNEQFF. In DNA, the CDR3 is TGTGCCAGCAGCTTAGAGGCGGGTGACAGGGACAGGGGCAATGAGCAGTTCTTC.

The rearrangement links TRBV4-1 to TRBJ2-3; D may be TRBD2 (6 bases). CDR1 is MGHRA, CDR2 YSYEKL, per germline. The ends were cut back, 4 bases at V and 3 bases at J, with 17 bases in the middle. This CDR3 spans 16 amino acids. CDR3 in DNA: TGCGCCAGCAGCCCCTCCCCGGGGGTTTGGACAGATACGCAGTATTTT. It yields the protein CASSPSPGVWTDTQYF.

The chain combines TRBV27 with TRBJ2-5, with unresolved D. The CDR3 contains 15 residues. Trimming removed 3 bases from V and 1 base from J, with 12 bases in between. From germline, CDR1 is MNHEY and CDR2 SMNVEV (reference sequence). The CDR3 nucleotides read TGTGCCAGCAGTTTCGGCGGCAGTTCCCAAGAGACCCAGTACTTC. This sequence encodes CASSFGGSSQETQYF.

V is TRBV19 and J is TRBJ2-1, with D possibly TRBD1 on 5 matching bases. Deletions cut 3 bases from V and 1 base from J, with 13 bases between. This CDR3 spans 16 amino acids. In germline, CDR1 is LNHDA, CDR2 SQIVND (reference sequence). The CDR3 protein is CASSMDRGRSYNEQFF. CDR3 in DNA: TGTGCCAGTAGTATGGATAGGGGAAGGTCCTACAATGAGCAGTTCTTC.

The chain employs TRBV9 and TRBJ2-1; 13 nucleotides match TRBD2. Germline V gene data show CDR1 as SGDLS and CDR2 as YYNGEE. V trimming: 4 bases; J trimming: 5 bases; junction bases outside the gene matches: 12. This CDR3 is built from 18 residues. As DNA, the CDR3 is TGTGCCAGCAGCCCCTACGGGACTAGCGGGAAACCAAACAATGAGCAGTTCTTC. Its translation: CASSPYGTSGKPNNEQFF.

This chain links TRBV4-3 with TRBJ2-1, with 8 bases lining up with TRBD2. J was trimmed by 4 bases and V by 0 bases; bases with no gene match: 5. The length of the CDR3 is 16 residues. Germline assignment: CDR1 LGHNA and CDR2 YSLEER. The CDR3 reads CASSQDPGTSYNEQFF. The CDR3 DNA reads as TGCGCCAGCAGCCAAGATCCCGGGACTAGTTACAATGAGCAGTTCTTC.

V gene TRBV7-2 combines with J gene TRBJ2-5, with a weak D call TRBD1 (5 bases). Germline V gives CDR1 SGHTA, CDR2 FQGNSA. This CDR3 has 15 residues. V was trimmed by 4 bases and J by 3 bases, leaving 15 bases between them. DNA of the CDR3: TGTGCCAGCAGCTCCCAAAGGGGCAGAGAAGAGACCCAGTACTTC. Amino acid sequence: CASSSQRGREETQYF.

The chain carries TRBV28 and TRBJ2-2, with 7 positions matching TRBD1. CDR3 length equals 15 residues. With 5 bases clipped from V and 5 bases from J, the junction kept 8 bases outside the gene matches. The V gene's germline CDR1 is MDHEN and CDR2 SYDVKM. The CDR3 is CASSRLTGWTGELFF. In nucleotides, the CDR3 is TGTGCCAGCAGTAGGTTGACAGGGTGGACCGGGGAGCTGTTTTTT.

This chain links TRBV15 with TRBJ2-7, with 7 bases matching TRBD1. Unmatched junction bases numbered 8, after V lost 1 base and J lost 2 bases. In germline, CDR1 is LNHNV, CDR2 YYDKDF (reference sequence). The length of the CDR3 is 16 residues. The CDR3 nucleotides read TGTGCCACCAGCAGAGCCCCAACAGGGGTCACCTACGAGCAGTACTTC. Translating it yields CATSRAPTGVTYEQYF.

CDR3 loop: CASQLAGGLGEQFF. CDR3 sequence (DNA): TGTGCCAGTCAACTAGCGGGAGGACTAGGTGAGCAGTTCTTC. The V and J genes are TRBV19 and TRBJ2-1; 12 nucleotides line up with TRBD2. V lost 8 bases, J lost 9 bases, and 8 bases stayed unmatched. This CDR3 spans 14 amino acids. Germline CDR1 reads LNHDA; CDR2 reads SQIVND (reference sequence).

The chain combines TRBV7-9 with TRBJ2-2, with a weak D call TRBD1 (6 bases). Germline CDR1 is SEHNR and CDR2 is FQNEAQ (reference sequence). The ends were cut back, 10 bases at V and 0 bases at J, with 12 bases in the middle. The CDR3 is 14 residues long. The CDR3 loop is CATRGQTNTGELFF. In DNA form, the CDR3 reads TGTGCCACCCGGGGACAAACGAACACCGGGGAGCTGTTTTTT.

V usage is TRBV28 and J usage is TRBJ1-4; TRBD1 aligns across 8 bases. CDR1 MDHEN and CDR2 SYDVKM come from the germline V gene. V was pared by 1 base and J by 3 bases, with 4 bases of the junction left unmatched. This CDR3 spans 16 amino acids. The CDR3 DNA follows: TGTGCCAGCAGTTTATCCAGGGGGCCTGCTAATGAAAAACTGTTTTTT. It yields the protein CASSLSRGPANEKLFF.

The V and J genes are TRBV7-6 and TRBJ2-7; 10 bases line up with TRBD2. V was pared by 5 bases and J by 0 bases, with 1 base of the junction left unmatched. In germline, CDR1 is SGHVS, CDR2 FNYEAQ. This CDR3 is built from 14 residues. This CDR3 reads CASSPSGSSYEQYF. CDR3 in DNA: TGTGCCAGCAGCCCTAGCGGGAGCTCCTACGAGCAGTACTTC.

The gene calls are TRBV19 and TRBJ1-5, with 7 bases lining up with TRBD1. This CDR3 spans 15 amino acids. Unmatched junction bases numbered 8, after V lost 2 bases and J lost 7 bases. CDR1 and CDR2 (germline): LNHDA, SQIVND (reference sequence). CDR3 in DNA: TGTGCCAGTAGTATAATAGGGGGCGTCGGACAGCCCCAGCATTTT. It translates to CASSIIGGVGQPQHF.

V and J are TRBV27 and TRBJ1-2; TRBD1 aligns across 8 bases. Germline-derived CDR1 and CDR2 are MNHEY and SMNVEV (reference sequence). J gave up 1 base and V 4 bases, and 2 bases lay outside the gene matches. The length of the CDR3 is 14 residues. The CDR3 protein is CASSWTGSNYGYTF. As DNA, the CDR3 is TGTGCCAGCAGTTGGACAGGGAGTAACTATGGCTACACCTTC.

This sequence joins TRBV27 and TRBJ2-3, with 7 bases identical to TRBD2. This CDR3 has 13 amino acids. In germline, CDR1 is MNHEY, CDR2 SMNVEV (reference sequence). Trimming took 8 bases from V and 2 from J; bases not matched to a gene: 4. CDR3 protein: CASAGDYTDTQYF. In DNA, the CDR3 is TGTGCCAGCGCCGGGGACTACACAGATACGCAGTATTTT.

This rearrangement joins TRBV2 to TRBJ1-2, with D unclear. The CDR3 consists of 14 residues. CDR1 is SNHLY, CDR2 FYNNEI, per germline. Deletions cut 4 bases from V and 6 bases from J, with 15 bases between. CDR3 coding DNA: TGTGCCAGCAGTGTCCTCTCAGGTACAGATGGCTACACCTTC. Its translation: CASSVLSGTDGYTF.

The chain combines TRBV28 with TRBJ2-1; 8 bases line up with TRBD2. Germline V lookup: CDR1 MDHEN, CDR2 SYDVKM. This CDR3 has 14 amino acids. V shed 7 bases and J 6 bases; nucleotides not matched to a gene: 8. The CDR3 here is CASNPSGLGNEQFF. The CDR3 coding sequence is TGTGCCAGCAATCCTAGCGGGTTGGGCAATGAGCAGTTCTTC.

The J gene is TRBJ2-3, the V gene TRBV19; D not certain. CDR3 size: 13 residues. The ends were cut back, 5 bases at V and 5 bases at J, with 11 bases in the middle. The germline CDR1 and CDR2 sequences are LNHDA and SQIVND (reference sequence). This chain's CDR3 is CASSGQLRDTQYF. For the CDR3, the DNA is TGTGCCAGTAGTGGGCAATTGCGAGATACGCAGTATTTT.

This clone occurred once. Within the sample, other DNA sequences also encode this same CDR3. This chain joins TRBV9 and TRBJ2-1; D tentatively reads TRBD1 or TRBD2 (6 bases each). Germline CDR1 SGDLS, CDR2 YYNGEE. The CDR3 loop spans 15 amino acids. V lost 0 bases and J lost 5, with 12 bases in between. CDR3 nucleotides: TGTGCCAGCAGCGTAGGAGGGGGGACCAACAATGAGCAGTTCTTC. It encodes CASSVGGGTNNEQFF.

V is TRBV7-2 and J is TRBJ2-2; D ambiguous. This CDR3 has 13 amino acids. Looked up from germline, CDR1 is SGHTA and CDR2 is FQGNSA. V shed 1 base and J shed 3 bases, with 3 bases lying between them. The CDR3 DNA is TGTGCCAGCAGCTTAGAATACACCGGGGAGCTGTTTTTT. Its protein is CASSLEYTGELFF.

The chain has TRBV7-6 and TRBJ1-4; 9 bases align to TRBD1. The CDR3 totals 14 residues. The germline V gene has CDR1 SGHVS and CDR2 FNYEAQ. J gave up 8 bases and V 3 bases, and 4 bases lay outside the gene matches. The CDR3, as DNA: TGTGCCAGCAGCTTCGGGACAGGGAGAGAAAAACTGTTTTTT. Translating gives CASSFGTGREKLFF.

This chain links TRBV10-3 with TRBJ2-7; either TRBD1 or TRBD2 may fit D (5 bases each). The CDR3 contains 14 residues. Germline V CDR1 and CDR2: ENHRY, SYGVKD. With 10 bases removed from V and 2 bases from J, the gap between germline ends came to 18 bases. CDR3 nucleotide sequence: TGTGCCACCGGAGCCGGGACGGGGACCTACGAGCAGTACTTC. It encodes CATGAGTGTYEQYF.

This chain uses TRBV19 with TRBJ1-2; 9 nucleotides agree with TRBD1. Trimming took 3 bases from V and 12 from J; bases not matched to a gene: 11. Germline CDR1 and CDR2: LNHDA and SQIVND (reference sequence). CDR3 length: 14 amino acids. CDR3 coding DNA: TGTGCCAGTAGTATGGAACAGGGGGCGAAAGGGCACACCTTC. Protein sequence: CASSMEQGAKGHTF.

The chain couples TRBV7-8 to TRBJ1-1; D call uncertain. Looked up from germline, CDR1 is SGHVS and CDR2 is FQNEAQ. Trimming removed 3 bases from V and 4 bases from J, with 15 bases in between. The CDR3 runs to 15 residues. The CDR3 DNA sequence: TGTGCCAGCAGCTTTAGTGAGCGGTTGGGCACTGAAGCTTTCTTT. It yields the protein CASSFSERLGTEAFF. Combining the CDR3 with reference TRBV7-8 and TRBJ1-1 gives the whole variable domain GAGVSQSPRYKVAKRGQDVALRCDPISGHVSLFWYQQALGQGPEFLTYFQNEAQLDKSGLPSDRFFAERPEGSVSTLKIQRTQQEDSAVYLCASSFSERLGTEAFFGQGTRLTVV.

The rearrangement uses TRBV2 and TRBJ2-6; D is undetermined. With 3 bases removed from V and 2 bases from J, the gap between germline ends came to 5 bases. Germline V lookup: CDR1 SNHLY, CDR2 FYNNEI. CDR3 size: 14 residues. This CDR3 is CASSDPPGANVLTF. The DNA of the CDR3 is TGTGCCAGCAGTGATCCTCCTGGGGCCAACGTCCTGACTTTC.